The clone carrying this TCR beta chain was detected only a few times. Its target is unknown. The data derive from a study of T-cell memory formation after mild COVID-19. Findings and caveats of the study: Balance between CD4 and CD8 was seen in clones contracting day 15 to 85, and a CD4+ lean was seen in later expanders. Clones which contracted sat mainly in CM and EM if CD4+, and in EMRA if CD8+.

MiXCR was run by TCRdb on the 5' RACE reads, yielding one entry per CDR3 protein. The profile shows about 140,000 distinct CDR3 sequences, 11% to 15% of them singletons. This CDR3 is built from 15 residues. V shed 6 bases and J shed 3 bases, with 18 bases lying between them. Germline values: CDR1 DFQATT, CDR2 SNEGSKA (reference sequence). The rearrangement joins TRBV20-1 to TRBJ2-1; D is possibly TRBD1 or TRBD2 (5 bases each). Sequencing input: PBMCs or a T cell subset sorted from them (not recorded which). This receptor was obtained from an adult woman who had mild COVID-19 (a few samples of this study predate the infection). Cell type and time point are not known. The CDR3 DNA reads TGCAGTGCCACAACCGGGGCGACACGCTACAATGAGCAGTTCTTC. It encodes CSATTGATRYNEQFF.